The clone carrying this T cell receptor (beta chain) was observed a handful of times. Its antigen is currently unknown. Clones were read by immunoSEQ multiplex PCR, and TCRdb kept only the in-frame ones, dropping some. Of about 470,000 clones detected, roughly 80% appear once; the ten largest clones hold 13%. The sample belongs to a study of shared clonotypes between healthy human individuals. Study summary: Donor ages ranged 18 to 49 years: a couple of women, a few men. Study results and limitations: What limited the represented genetic and exposure-history diversity was the small number of donors.

J was trimmed by 5 bases and V by 7 bases; bases with no gene match: 8. The CDR3 spans 13 residues. Germline V gives CDR1 SGHRS, CDR2 YFSETQ. Sequenced input: PBMCs. This TCR derives from a middle-aged woman in good health. Some clones in this sample may be carry-over from other donors' samples. J is TRBJ2-5 and V is TRBV5-1; TRBD1 aligns across 7 bases. DNA for the CDR3: TGCGCCAGCTACGAACAGGGGTACGAGACCCAGTACTTC. Protein product: CASYEQGYETQYF. The variable domain in full, completed from reference TRBV5-1 and TRBJ2-5, reads KAGVTQTPRYLIKTRGQQVTLSCSPISGHRSVSWYQQTPGQGLQFLFEYFSETQRNKGNFPGRFSGRQFSNSRSEMNVSTLELGDSALYLCASYEQGYETQYFGPGTRLLVL.